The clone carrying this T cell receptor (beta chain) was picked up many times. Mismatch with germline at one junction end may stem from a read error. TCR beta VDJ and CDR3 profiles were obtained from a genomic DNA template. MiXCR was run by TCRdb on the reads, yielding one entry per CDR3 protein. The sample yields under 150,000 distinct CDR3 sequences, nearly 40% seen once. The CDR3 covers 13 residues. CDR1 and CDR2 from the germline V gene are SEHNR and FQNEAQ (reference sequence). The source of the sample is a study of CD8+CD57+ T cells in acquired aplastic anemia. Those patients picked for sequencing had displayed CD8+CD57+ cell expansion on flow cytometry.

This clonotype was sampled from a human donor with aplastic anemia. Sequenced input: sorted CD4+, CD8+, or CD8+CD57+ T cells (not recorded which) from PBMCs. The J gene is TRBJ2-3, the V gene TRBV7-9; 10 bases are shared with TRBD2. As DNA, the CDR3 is TGTGCCAGCAGCCTAGCGGGGGCGGATACGCAGTATTTT. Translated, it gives CASSLAGADTQYF. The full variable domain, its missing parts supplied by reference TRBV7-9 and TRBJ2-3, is DTGVSQNPRHKITKRGQNVTFRCDPISEHNRLYWYRQTLGQGPEFLTYFQNEAQLEKSRLLSDRFSAERPKGSFSTLEIQRTEQGDSAMYLCASSLAGADTQYFGPGTRLTVL.